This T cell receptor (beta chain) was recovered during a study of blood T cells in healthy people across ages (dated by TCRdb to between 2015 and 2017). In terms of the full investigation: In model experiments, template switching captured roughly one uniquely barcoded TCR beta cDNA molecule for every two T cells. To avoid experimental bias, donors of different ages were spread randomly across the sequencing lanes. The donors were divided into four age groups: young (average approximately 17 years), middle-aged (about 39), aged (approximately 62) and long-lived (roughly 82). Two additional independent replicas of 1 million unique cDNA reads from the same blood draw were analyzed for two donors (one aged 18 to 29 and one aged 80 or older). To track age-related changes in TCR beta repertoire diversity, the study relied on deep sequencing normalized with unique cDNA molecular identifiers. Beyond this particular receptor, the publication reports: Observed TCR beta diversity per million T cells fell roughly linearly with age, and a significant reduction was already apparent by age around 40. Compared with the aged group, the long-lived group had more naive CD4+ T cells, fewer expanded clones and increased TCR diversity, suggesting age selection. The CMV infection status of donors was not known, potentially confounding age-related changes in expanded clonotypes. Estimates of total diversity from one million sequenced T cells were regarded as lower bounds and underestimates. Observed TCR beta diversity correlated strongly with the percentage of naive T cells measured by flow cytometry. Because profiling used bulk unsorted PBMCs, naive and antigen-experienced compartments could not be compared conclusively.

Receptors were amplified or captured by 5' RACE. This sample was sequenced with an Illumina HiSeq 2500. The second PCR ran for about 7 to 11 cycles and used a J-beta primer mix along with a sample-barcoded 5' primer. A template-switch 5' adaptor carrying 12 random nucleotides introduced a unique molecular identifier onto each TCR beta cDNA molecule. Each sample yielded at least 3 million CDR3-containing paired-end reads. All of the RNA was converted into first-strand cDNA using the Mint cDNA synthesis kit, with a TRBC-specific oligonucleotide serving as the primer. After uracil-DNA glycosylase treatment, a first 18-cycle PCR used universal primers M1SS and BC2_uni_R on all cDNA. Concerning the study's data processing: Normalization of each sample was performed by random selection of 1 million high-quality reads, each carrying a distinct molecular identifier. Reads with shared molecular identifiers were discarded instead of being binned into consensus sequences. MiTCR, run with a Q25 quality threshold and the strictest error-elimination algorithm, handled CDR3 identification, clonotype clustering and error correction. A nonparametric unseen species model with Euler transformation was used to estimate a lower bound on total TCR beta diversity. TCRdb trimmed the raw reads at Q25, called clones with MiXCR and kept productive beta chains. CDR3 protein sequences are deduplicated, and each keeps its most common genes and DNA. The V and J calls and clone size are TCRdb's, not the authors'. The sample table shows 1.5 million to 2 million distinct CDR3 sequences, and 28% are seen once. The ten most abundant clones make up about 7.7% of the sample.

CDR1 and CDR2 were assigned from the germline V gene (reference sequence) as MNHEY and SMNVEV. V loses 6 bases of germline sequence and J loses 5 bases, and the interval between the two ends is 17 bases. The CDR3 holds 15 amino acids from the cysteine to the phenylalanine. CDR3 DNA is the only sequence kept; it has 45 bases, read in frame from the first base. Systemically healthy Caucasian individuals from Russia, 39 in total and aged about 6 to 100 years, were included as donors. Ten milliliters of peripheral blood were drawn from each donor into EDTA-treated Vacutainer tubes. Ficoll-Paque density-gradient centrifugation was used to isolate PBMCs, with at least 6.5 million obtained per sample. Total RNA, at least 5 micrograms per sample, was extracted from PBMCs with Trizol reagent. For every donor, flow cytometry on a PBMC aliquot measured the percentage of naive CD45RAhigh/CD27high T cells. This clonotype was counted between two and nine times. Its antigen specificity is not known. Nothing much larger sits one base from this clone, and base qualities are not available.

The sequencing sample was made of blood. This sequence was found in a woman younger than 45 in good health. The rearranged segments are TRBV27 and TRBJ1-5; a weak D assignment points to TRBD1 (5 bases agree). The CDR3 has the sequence CASRRDSQDYQPQHF. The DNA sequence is TGTGCCAGCAGGAGGGACTCTCAAGATTATCAGCCCCAGCATTTT.